There are a few counts of the clone carrying this T cell receptor beta chain. Individual cDNA molecules received unique molecular identifiers. MiXCR, run by TCRdb on the 5' RACE reads, gives a single entry per CDR3 protein. The table includes under 60,000 distinct CDR3 sequences, around 8.5% detected once. The data belong to a study of early T cells in non-severe SARS-CoV-2 infection. As for the study in general: Chains stayed unpaired after sequencing of bulk RNA from unsorted whole blood.

Germline V gives CDR1 SNHLY, CDR2 FYNNEI. This CDR3 comprises 15 residues. The ends were cut back, 0 bases at V and 1 base at J, with 8 bases in the middle. This sequence was found in an adult who was a healthcare worker with PCR-confirmed SARS-CoV-2 infection or an uninfected control (not recorded which). The rearrangement uses TRBV2 and TRBJ2-3, with D hard to call. The sample taken for sequencing was whole blood. The CDR3 region is CASSEALGRTDTQYF. The CDR3 coding sequence is TGTGCCAGCAGTGAAGCCCTCGGCCGCACAGATACGCAGTATTTT.